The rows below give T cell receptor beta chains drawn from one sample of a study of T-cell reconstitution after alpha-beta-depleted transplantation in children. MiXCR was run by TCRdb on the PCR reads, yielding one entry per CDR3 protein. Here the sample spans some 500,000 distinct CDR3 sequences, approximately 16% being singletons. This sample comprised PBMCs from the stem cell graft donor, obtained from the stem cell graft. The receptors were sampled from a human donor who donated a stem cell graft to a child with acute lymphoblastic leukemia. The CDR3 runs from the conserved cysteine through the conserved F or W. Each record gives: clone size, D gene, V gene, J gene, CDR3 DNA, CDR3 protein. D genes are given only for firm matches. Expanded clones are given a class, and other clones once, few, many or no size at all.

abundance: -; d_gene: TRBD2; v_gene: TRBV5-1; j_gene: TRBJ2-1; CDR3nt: TGCGCCAGCAGCTGGGGACTACCGGGCCTTCGGGATGAGCAGTTCTTC; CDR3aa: CASSWGLPGLRDEQFF
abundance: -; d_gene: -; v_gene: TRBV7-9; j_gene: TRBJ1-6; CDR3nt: TGTGCCAGCAGACTTGACAGAAGCTCCTATAATTCACCCCTCCACTTT; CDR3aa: CASRLDRSSYNSPLHF
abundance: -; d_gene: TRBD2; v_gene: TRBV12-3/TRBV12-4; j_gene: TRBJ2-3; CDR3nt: TGTGCCAGCAGTTCGCCCCGGGACTATGACACAGATACGCAGTATTTT; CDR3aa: CASSSPRDYDTDTQYF
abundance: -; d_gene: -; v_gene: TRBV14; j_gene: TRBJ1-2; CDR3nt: TGTGCCAGCAGCCAGGGGCATACCTATGGCTACACCTTC; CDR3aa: CASSQGHTYGYTF
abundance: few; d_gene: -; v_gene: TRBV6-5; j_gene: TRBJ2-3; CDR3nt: TGTGCCAGCAGCCCGGTGGAGGGGGAGCGCACAGATACGCAGTATTTT; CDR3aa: CASSPVEGERTDTQYF
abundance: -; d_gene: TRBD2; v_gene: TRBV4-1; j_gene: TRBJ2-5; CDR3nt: TGCGCCAGCAGCCAAGCCTGGGGGGGGCAAGAGACCCAGTACTTC; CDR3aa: CASSQAWGGQETQYF
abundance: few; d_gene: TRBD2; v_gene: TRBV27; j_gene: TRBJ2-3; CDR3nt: TGTGCCAGCAGACCGGGACTAGTTGAAGATACGCAGTATTTT; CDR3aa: CASRPGLVEDTQYF
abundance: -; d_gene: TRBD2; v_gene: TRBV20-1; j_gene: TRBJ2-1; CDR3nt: TGCAGTGCCCCGCTGCGGGAGCTTTCCTACAATGAGCAGTTCTTC; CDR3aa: CSAPLRELSYNEQFF
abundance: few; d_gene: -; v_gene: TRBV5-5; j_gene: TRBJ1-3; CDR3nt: TGTGCCAGCAGCCACCGACCGAACCTCTCTGGAAACACCATATATTTT; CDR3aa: CASSHRPNLSGNTIYF
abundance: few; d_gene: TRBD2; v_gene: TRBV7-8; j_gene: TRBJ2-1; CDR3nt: TGTGCCAGCAGCCACATGCGGCTAGCGGGAAGGGGTGAGCAGTTCTTC; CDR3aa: CASSHMRLAGRGEQFF
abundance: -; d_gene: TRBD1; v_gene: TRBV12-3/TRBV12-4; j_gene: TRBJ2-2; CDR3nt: TGTGCCAGCAGGGAGGACAGGGTTCCCGGGGAGCTGTTTTTT; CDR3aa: CASREDRVPGELFF
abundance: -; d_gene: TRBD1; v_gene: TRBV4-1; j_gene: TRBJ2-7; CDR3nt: TGCGCCAGCAGCCAAGAGGTAGGGACAGCTGAATACGAGCAGTACTTC; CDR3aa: CASSQEVGTAEYEQYF
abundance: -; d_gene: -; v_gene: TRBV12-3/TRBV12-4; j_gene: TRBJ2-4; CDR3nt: TGTGCCAGCAGTTTTGGGGGAGACATTCAGTACTTC; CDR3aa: CASSFGGDIQYF
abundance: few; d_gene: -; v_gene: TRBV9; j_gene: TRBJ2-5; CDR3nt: TGTGCCAGCAGCGCCTATGATATGATTAAAGAGACCCAGTACTTC; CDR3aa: CASSAYDMIKETQYF
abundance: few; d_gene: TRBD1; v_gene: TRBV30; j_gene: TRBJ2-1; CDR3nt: TGTGCCTGTCCCGGGACAGAGGATGAGCAGTTCTTC; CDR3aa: CACPGTEDEQFF
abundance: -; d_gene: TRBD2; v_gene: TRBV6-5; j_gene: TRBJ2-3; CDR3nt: TGTGCCAGCAGTCCCATCGGACTAGCCGGCACAGATACGCAGTATTTT; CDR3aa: CASSPIGLAGTDTQYF
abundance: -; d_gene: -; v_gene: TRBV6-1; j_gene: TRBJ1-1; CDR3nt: TGTGCCAGCAGCGCAAGGAAGGGCTCGGGCACTGAAGCTTTCTTT; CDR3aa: CASSARKGSGTEAFF
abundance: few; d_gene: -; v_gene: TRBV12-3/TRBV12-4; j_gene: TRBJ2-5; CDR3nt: TGTGCCAGCAGTTTGGGCCCCTTAGGCGGGTACCAAGAGACCCAGTACTTC; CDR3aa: CASSLGPLGGYQETQYF
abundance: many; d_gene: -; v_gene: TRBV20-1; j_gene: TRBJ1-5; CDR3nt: TGCAGTGCTAGAGATGATGGGACTTGGTATCAGCCCCAGCATTTT; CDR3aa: CSARDDGTWYQPQHF
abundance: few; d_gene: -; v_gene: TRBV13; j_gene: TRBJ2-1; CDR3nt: TGTGCCAGCAGCGGGATTACTACCTACAATGAGCAGTTCTTC; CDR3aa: CASSGITTYNEQFF
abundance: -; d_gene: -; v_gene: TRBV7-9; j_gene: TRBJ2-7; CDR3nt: TGTGCCAGCAGCTCAACGAGGGAGGTACCCTACGAGCAGTACTTC; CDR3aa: CASSSTREVPYEQYF
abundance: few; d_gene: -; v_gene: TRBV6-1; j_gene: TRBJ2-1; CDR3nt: TGTGCCAGCAGGCCCTCGGGGATCCTCTCCTACAATGAGCAGTTCTTC; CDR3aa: CASRPSGILSYNEQFF
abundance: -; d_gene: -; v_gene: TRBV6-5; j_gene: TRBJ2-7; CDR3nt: TGTGCCAGCAGTTACGGGGAACAGGGCTACGAGCAGTACTTC; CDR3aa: CASSYGEQGYEQYF
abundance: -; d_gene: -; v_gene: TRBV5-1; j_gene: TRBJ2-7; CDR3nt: TGCGCCAGCAGCTTCGGGACACTCTACGAGCAGTACTTC; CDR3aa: CASSFGTLYEQYF
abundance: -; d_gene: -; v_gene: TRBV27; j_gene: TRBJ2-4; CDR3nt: TGTGCCAGCAGTCGGGGCAGGGCCGAAAACATTCAGTACTTC; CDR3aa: CASSRGRAENIQYF
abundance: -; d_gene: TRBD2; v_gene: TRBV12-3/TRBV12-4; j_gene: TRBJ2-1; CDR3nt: TGTGCCAGCAGTTTCCGGGAGGGCCCGTTGAATGAGCAGTTCTTC; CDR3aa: CASSFREGPLNEQFF
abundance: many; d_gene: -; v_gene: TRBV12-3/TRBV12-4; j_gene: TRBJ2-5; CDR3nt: TGTGCCAGCAGTTTAACCAGATGGGAGACCCAGTACTTC; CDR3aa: CASSLTRWETQYF
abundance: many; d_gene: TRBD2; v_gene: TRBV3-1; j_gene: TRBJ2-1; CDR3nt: TGTGCCAGCAGTTTCTCTAGCGGATCCTACAATGAGCAGTTCTTC; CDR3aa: CASSFSSGSYNEQFF
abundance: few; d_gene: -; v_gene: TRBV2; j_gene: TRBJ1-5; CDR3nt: TGTGCCAGCTCGGACGGGGATCAGCCCCAGCATTTT; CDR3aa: CASSDGDQPQHF
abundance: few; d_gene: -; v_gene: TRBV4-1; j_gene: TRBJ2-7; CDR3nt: TGCGCCAGCAGCCAAGAGGGCAGGTGGTTATTCGACGAGCAGTACTTC; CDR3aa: CASSQEGRWLFDEQYF
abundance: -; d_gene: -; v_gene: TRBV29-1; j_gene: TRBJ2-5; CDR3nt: TGCAGCGTTCTTGGGGTGCAAGCTACAATTCAAGAGACCCAGTACTTC; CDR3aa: CSVLGVQATIQETQYF
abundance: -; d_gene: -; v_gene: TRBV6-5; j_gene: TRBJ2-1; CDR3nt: TGTGCCAGCAGTTACGGGGTCGTGACTACCGACAATGAGCAGTTCTTC; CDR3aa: CASSYGVVTTDNEQFF
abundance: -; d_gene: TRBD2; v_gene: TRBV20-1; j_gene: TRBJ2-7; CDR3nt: TGCAGTCCAAGCGGGAGCCCTTCCTACGAGCAGTACTTC; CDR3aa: CSPSGSPSYEQYF
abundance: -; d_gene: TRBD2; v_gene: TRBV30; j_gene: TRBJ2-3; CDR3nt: TGTGCCTGGAGTGTCTTAGCGGGAGCAGATACGCAGTATTTT; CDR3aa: CAWSVLAGADTQYF
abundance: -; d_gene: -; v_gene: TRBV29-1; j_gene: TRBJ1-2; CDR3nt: TGCAGCGTTCCTCTCGGGGGAAACTATGGCTACACCTTC; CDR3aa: CSVPLGGNYGYTF
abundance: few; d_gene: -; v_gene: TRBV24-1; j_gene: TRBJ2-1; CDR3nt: TGTGCCACCAGTGGCGCCTCCTACAATGAGCAGTTCTTC; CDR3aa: CATSGASYNEQFF
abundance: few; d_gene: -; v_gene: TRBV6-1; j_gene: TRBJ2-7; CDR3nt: TGTGCCAGCAGCCGATATTCTAGCGACTCCTACGAGCAGTACTTC; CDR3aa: CASSRYSSDSYEQYF
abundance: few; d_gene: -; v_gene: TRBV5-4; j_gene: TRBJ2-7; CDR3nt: TGTGCCAGCAGCTTGGCACCATGGACCTACGAGCAGTACTTC; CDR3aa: CASSLAPWTYEQYF
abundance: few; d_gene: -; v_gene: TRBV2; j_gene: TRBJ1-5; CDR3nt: TGTGCCAGCAGCTCGGGGCCAGGGAATCAGCCCCAGCATTTT; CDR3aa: CASSSGPGNQPQHF
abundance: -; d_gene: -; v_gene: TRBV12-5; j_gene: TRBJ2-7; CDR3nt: TGTGCTAGTGGTTTGGTAATGTGGGAACGCTACGAGCAGTACTTC; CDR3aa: CASGLVMWERYEQYF
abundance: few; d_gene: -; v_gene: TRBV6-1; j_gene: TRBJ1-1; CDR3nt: TGTGCCAGCAGCCGAACGGGGACTGCTAAAGCTTTCTTT; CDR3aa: CASSRTGTAKAFF
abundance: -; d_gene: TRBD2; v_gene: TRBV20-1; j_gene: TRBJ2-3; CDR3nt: TGCAGTGCTAGTTCCCCCGGGAGGGTTCACGCGCAGTATTTT; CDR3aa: CSASSPGRVHAQYF
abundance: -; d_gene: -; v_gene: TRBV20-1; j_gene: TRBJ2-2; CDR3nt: TGCAGTGCTAGATCCGGGCGGCGAACCGGGGAGCTGTTTTTT; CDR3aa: CSARSGRRTGELFF
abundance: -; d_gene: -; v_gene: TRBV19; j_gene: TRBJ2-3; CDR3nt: TGTGCCAGTAGTAATCGGGCTGGGATGGATACGCAGTATTTT; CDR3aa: CASSNRAGMDTQYF
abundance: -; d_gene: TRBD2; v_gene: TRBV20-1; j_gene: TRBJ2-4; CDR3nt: TGCAGTGCTAGACGACAGGGGTTCACTAGCGGGACCCGCGGGAGAAACATTCAGTACTTC; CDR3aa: CSARRQGFTSGTRGRNIQYF
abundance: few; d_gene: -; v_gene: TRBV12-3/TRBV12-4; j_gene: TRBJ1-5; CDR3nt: TGTGCCAGCAGGCCTTCATACCTTAGCAATCAGCCCCAGCATTTT; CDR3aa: CASRPSYLSNQPQHF
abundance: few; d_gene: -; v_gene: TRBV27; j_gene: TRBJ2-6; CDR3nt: TGTGCCAGCAGTTTCCCCTCAGCCAACGTCCTGACTTTC; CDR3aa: CASSFPSANVLTF
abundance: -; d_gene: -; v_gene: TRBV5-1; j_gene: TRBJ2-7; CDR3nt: TGCGCCAGCAGCTTGGTCCCAGGGCATTTGTACGAGCAGTACTTC; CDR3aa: CASSLVPGHLYEQYF
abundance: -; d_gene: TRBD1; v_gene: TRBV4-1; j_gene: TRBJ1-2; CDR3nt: TGCGCCAGCAGCCCGCACCGGGACAGGGTGTCTTACTATGGCTACACCTTC; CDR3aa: CASSPHRDRVSYYGYTF
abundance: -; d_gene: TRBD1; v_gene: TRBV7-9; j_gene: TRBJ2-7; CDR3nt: TGTGCCAGCAGCTGGGGACAGGGGCAATACGAGCAGTACTTC; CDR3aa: CASSWGQGQYEQYF